A selection of T cell receptor beta chains follows, all from one sample in a study of CD8 T cells in Susac syndrome. MiXCR, run by TCRdb on the immunoSEQ multiplex PCR reads, gives a single entry per CDR3 protein. The table includes fewer than 250,000 distinct CDR3 sequences, roughly 92% detected once. Material: CD8+ T cells from PBMCs. These receptors were collected from a human donor with multiple sclerosis. The CDR3 runs from the conserved cysteine through the conserved F or W. The order of the fields is clone size, D gene, J gene, V gene, CDR3 DNA, CDR3 protein. A D gene is named only where the DNA matches it firmly. A row's size may be missing; if present it is once, few, many or a size class.

-	-	TRBJ2-2	TRBV24-1	TGTGCCACCAGTGATCCCTCAGGAGGGTTCACCGGGGAGCTGTTTTTT	CATSDPSGGFTGELFF
-	TRBD1	TRBJ2-5	TRBV13	TGTGCCAGCAGCCCCGAGGGACAGGGAGGGCAAGAGACCCAGTACTTC	CASSPEGQGGQETQYF
few	TRBD2	TRBJ2-7	TRBV6-5	TGTGCCAGCAGTTACGGGGGCGCGGGAGGCTACGAGCAGTACTTC	CASSYGGAGGYEQYF
-	-	TRBJ2-7	TRBV20-1	TGCAGTGCTAATCCGGCAGGGGACTACGAGCAGTACTTC	CSANPAGDYEQYF
-	TRBD2	TRBJ2-1	TRBV29-1	TGCAGCGTTGACGATCCCGGACTAGCTACATACAATGAGCAGTTCTTC	CSVDDPGLATYNEQFF
-	TRBD1	TRBJ1-6	TRBV5-1	TGCGCCAGCAGCGGCGGGACAGGGGGTGATTCACCCCTCCACTTT	CASSGGTGGDSPLHF
-	-	TRBJ2-3	TRBV5-6	TGTGCCAGCAGCTTGGGAGGGCAGGGATCCCCCACAGATACGCAGTATTTT	CASSLGGQGSPTDTQYF
-	TRBD1	TRBJ2-1	TRBV3-1	TGTGCCAGCAGCCCAAGGCCGGGACAGGTAAAGGGTACCTCCTACAATGAGCAGTTCTTC	CASSPRPGQVKGTSYNEQFF
-	-	TRBJ1-3	TRBV29-1	TGCAGCGTTGATGGGGGGTCTGGAAACACCATATATTTT	CSVDGGSGNTIYF
-	TRBD2	TRBJ2-3	TRBV4-3	TGCGCCAGCAGCCAAGATTGGACTAGCGGGAGGGCAGATACGCAGTATTTT	CASSQDWTSGRADTQYF
-	TRBD1	TRBJ1-1	TRBV6-6	TGTGCCAGCACCAAAGGACAGGGAGCCACTGAAGCTTTCTTT	CASTKGQGATEAFF
-	-	TRBJ2-1	TRBV12-3/TRBV12-4	TGTGCCAGCAGTTGGGTAAAGGGCGATGAGCAGTTCTTC	CASSWVKGDEQFF
-	-	TRBJ2-1	TRBV20-1	TGCAGTGCTAGAGATCCTCCGGGACGGAGCTCCTACAATGAGCAGTTCTTC	CSARDPPGRSSYNEQFF
-	-	TRBJ2-7	TRBV6-2/TRBV6-3	TGTGCCAGCAGTTACCTAGACTACGAGCAGTACTTC	CASSYLDYEQYF
few	-	TRBJ2-7	TRBV24-1	TGTGCCACCAGTGCCGGCTACGAGCAGTACTTC	CATSAGYEQYF
few	-	TRBJ2-2	TRBV4-1	TGCGCCAGCAGCCAACTTAGGGGACTGGAGCTGTTTTTT	CASSQLRGLELFF
-	TRBD2	TRBJ2-1	TRBV11-2	TGTGCCAGCAGCCCAGAGCGGGAGAATGAGCAGTTCTTC	CASSPERENEQFF
-	-	TRBJ2-3	TRBV20-1	TGCAGTGCTAGACCCTGGGGGCCTACTAGCACAGATACGCAGTATTTT	CSARPWGPTSTDTQYF
-	TRBD1	TRBJ2-7	TRBV7-9	TGTGCCAGCAGCCCTTCCGCGGGACAGGGCTCCTACGAGCAGTACTTC	CASSPSAGQGSYEQYF
-	-	TRBJ1-2	TRBV7-9	TGTGCCAGCAGCTTAGTACAGGCAGGCGGTGGCTACACCTTC	CASSLVQAGGGYTF